Sequencing of this T cell receptor (beta chain) was carried out in a study of T cell changes during pregnancy in multiple sclerosis. Profiled with immunoSEQ multiplex PCR; TCRdb holds only in-frame clones, not every one. The table has approximately 43,000 clones, 93% seen once; the top ten hold under 4.5%. This CDR3 is 15 amino acids long. The J segment lost 3 bases and the V segment lost 6 bases, leaving 9 bases of the junction unmatched. CDR1 is MDHEN and CDR2 is SYDVKM in the germline V gene. The sample was CD8+ T cells from peripheral blood mononuclear cells, taken after pregnancy. The rearrangement uses TRBV28 and TRBJ2-3; 7 positions agree with TRBD2. The origin of this receptor is a female donor with multiple sclerosis, enrolled in a pregnancy study. The CDR3 loop reads CASSPGYGGTDTQYF. The CDR3 DNA follows: TGTGCCAGCAGCCCCGGGTACGGGGGGACAGATACGCAGTATTTT.